This T cell receptor beta chain was identified during a study of cytomegalovirus exposure and HLA in healthy donors. A remark on this clone: Other DNA sequences in the same sample also yield this CDR3.

Researchers ran the PCR with 60 Vbeta and 13 Jbeta primers. Method: immunoSEQ multiplex PCR; TCRdb's copy keeps in-frame clones and lacks some. The table lists 140,000 to 150,000 clones, approximately 84% of them singletons. The sample comprised PBMCs. The origin of this receptor is an older woman in good health and CMV-seropositive.

The CDR3 here is CASSFGGTGEKLFF. DNA of the CDR3: TGTGCCAGCAGCTTCGGAGGGACCGGCGAAAAACTGTTTTTT. The rearrangement links TRBV7-2 to TRBJ1-4; D may be TRBD1 (5 bases). V lost 3 bases and J 8 bases, leaving 13 bases between the germline ends. The CDR3 has 14 amino acids. Germline V gene sequence: CDR1 SGHTA, CDR2 FQGNSA.